These T cell receptor beta chains were read from a single sample in a study of cytomegalovirus exposure and HLA in healthy donors. Some clones are missing from TCRdb's copy, which holds only in-frame ones; the method was immunoSEQ multiplex PCR. The table lists about 140,000 clones, about 70% of them singletons. The source material was PBMCs. Receptors were obtained from a man in his fifties or sixties in good health and CMV-seronegative. Both conserved end residues are part of each CDR3. Fields, in order: D gene, CDR3 length, clone size, V gene, J gene, CDR3 DNA, CDR3 protein. A D gene is named only where the DNA matches it firmly. Clone size is not always given. Where it is, it says once, few, many or a class for expanded clones.

D: TRBD1
length: 15
size: once
V: TRBV25-1
J: TRBJ2-3
DNA: TGTGCCAGCAGTGAATATACAGGGGGCACAGATACGCAGTATTTT
CDR3: CASSEYTGGTDTQYF

D: NA
length: 14
size: NA
V: TRBV18
J: TRBJ1-1
DNA: TGTGCCGGCTCACGCCAGGGGATGAACACTGAAGCTTTCTTT
CDR3: CAGSRQGMNTEAFF

D: NA
length: 10
size: NA
V: TRBV7-9
J: TRBJ2-1
DNA: TGTGCCAGCACTAGCCGGGAGCAGTTCTTC
CDR3: CASTSREQFF

D: TRBD2
length: 16
size: few
V: TRBV7-8
J: TRBJ2-1
DNA: TGTGCCAGCAGTTACGACGACGGGACTAGCGGGAGTGAGCAGTTCTTC
CDR3: CASSYDDGTSGSEQFF

D: NA
length: 14
size: once
V: TRBV6-1
J: TRBJ1-1
DNA: TGTGCCAGCAGTGTGGGGGCGGAGAACACTGAAGCTTTCTTT
CDR3: CASSVGAENTEAFF

D: NA
length: 17
size: NA
V: TRBV10-3
J: TRBJ2-5
DNA: TGTGCCATCAGTGAAGTCCGGGGACAAGTTGGGAAAGAGACCCAGTACTTC
CDR3: CAISEVRGQVGKETQYF

D: NA
length: 12
size: few
V: TRBV7-6
J: TRBJ2-3
DNA: TGTGCCAGCAGCGGACGGGGAGATACGCAGTATTTT
CDR3: CASSGRGDTQYF

D: NA
length: 12
size: NA
V: TRBV30
J: TRBJ2-5
DNA: TGTGCCTGGGGGGGCTTCCAAGAGACCCAGTACTTC
CDR3: CAWGGFQETQYF

D: TRBD2
length: 16
size: NA
V: TRBV27
J: TRBJ2-3
DNA: TGTGCCAGCAGTCGCGTTAGCGGGAGGGCCTTAGATACGCAGTATTTT
CDR3: CASSRVSGRALDTQYF

D: TRBD1
length: 15
size: NA
V: TRBV6-1
J: TRBJ1-1
DNA: TGTGCCAGCAGTGCCAAGACAGGGGGGAACACTGAAGCTTTCTTT
CDR3: CASSAKTGGNTEAFF

D: TRBD2
length: 15
size: NA
V: TRBV6-5
J: TRBJ2-3
DNA: TGTGCCAGCAGACGAACTAGCGTTCGCACAGATACGCAGTATTTT
CDR3: CASRRTSVRTDTQYF

D: TRBD2
length: 14
size: NA
V: TRBV7-6
J: TRBJ2-5
DNA: TGTGCCAGCAGCAAACTAGCGGGAGGAGGGACCCAGTACTTC
CDR3: CASSKLAGGGTQYF

D: NA
length: 14
size: NA
V: TRBV6-5
J: TRBJ1-4
DNA: TGTGCCAGCACCCCCGTCCGGGGGGGTGAAAAACTGTTTTTT
CDR3: CASTPVRGGEKLFF

D: TRBD1
length: 14
size: NA
V: TRBV5-4
J: TRBJ2-7
DNA: TGTGCCAGCAGCCACCGACAGGGTCCCTACGAGCAGTACTTC
CDR3: CASSHRQGPYEQYF

D: NA
length: 14
size: NA
V: TRBV11-1
J: TRBJ2-7
DNA: TGTGCCAGCAGCTCGTCCTTCCGGGGCTACGAGCAGTACTTC
CDR3: CASSSSFRGYEQYF

D: NA
length: 15
size: NA
V: TRBV5-4
J: TRBJ2-1
DNA: TGTGCCAGCAGCTACAGCCGAAGCTCCTACAATGAGCAGTTCTTC
CDR3: CASSYSRSSYNEQFF

D: TRBD2
length: 15
size: NA
V: TRBV6-1
J: TRBJ2-3
DNA: TGTGCCAGCAGGCCAAGCGGGAGTCGCACAGATACGCAGTATTTT
CDR3: CASRPSGSRTDTQYF

D: NA
length: 14
size: NA
V: TRBV9
J: TRBJ2-5
DNA: TGTGCCAGCGTCCTCGGGGAGTGGTTAGAGACCCAGTACTTC
CDR3: CASVLGEWLETQYF

D: TRBD2
length: 17
size: NA
V: TRBV7-3
J: TRBJ2-3
DNA: TGTGCCAGCAGCCTAAATAGCGGGAGGGCCGCAATAGGTACGCAGTATTTT
CDR3: CASSLNSGRAAIGTQYF

D: TRBD1
length: 17
size: NA
V: TRBV7-6
J: TRBJ1-5
DNA: TGTGCCAGCAGCTCGGACAGGGGGGAGGTGAGCAATCAGCCCCAGCATTTT
CDR3: CASSSDRGEVSNQPQHF

D: NA
length: 13
size: NA
V: TRBV5-8
J: TRBJ2-7
DNA: TGTGCCAGCAGCTTGGGCGGCGGCTACGAGCAGTACTTC
CDR3: CASSLGGGYEQYF

D: TRBD2
length: 15
size: NA
V: TRBV5-6
J: TRBJ2-7
DNA: TGTGCCAGCAGCGGTACTAGCGGGGTCTCCTACGAGCAGTACTTC
CDR3: CASSGTSGVSYEQYF

D: NA
length: 10
size: few
V: TRBV20-1
J: TRBJ1-1
DNA: TGCAGTGCTAGTCGGGGTGTAGCTTTCTTT
CDR3: CSASRGVAFF

D: TRBD2
length: 17
size: NA
V: TRBV4-2
J: TRBJ2-1
DNA: TGTGCCAGCAGCCAACCACCGGCGGGAGGAGGGCACAATGAGCAGTTCTTC
CDR3: CASSQPPAGGGHNEQFF

D: TRBD1
length: 13
size: NA
V: TRBV9
J: TRBJ2-7
DNA: TGTGCCAGCAGCTTAGGACAGGGATTCGAGCAGTACTTC
CDR3: CASSLGQGFEQYF

D: NA
length: 13
size: NA
V: TRBV7-3
J: TRBJ1-1
DNA: TGTGCCAGCAGCCCCGGGAGGGGCACTGAAGCTTTCTTT
CDR3: CASSPGRGTEAFF

D: NA
length: 16
size: few
V: TRBV6-1
J: TRBJ1-2
DNA: TGTGCCAGCAGTGAAGCGCGAGTAATCCGCAACTATGGCTACACCTTC
CDR3: CASSEARVIRNYGYTF

D: TRBD2
length: 17
size: NA
V: TRBV19
J: TRBJ2-1
DNA: TGTGCCAGTAGTATATCCTCTAGCGGGAGCTCCTACAATGAGCAGTTCTTC
CDR3: CASSISSSGSSYNEQFF

D: TRBD2
length: 15
size: few
V: TRBV2
J: TRBJ2-2
DNA: TGTGCCAGCAGTGAGGCTAGCGGATTCACCGGGGAGCTGTTTTTT
CDR3: CASSEASGFTGELFF

D: TRBD2
length: 18
size: NA
V: TRBV4-3
J: TRBJ2-1
DNA: TGCGCCAGCAGCCAAGATGGGGCTAGCGGGAGAGGGTACAATGAGCAGTTCTTC
CDR3: CASSQDGASGRGYNEQFF

D: NA
length: 13
size: once
V: TRBV29-1
J: TRBJ1-5
DNA: TGCAGCGTTGTGGCAGGGGTCAATCAGCCCCAGCATTTT
CDR3: CSVVAGVNQPQHF

D: NA
length: 14
size: NA
V: TRBV5-1
J: TRBJ2-7
DNA: TGCGCCAGCAGCTTTAGCGGTTTAGCCTACGAGCAGTACTTC
CDR3: CASSFSGLAYEQYF

D: TRBD1
length: 13
size: NA
V: TRBV27
J: TRBJ2-1
DNA: TGTGCCAGCAGTCTAGAGGGGGCCAATGAGCAGTTCTTC
CDR3: CASSLEGANEQFF

D: NA
length: 14
size: NA
V: TRBV6-1
J: TRBJ1-3
DNA: TGTGCCAGCAGTGAGTCGAGCTATGGAAACACCATATATTTT
CDR3: CASSESSYGNTIYF

D: TRBD2
length: 16
size: NA
V: TRBV28
J: TRBJ2-3
DNA: TGTGCCAGCAGTTACCCGGGACTAGCGGACACAGATACGCAGTATTTT
CDR3: CASSYPGLADTDTQYF

D: NA
length: 15
size: NA
V: TRBV27
J: TRBJ1-2
DNA: TGTGCCAGCCGGGGGGGGACGGGGCCTAACTATGGCTACACCTTC
CDR3: CASRGGTGPNYGYTF

D: NA
length: 16
size: NA
V: TRBV5-1
J: TRBJ2-1
DNA: TGCGCCAGCAGCTTGGGTCGCCAGGGGCCCTACAATGAGCAGTTCTTC
CDR3: CASSLGRQGPYNEQFF

D: TRBD2
length: 15
size: NA
V: TRBV28
J: TRBJ2-1
DNA: TGTGCCAGCAGCAAAACTAGCGGGAGCTGGAATGAGCAGTTCTTC
CDR3: CASSKTSGSWNEQFF

D: TRBD1
length: 15
size: NA
V: TRBV7-2
J: TRBJ1-5
DNA: TGTGCCAGCAGGTTAGGGACAGGGTCTCATCAGCCCCAGCATTTT
CDR3: CASRLGTGSHQPQHF

D: NA
length: 15
size: NA
V: TRBV28
J: TRBJ2-7
DNA: TGTGCCAGCAGTTCCCCCTCGGGGGGCAACTACGAGCAGTACTTC
CDR3: CASSSPSGGNYEQYF

D: NA
length: 13
size: few
V: TRBV7-3
J: TRBJ1-1
DNA: TGTGCCAGCAGCCGCGGCACCCTCACTGAAGCTTTCTTT
CDR3: CASSRGTLTEAFF

D: NA
length: 17
size: NA
V: TRBV5-1
J: TRBJ1-1
DNA: TGCGCCAGCAGTCAAAACCAAGCAAGAATCCAGGGCCCTGAAGCTTTCTTT
CDR3: CASSQNQARIQGPEAFF

D: TRBD2
length: 17
size: few
V: TRBV9
J: TRBJ2-3
DNA: TGTGCCAGCAGCGTCGACGGGGGGGGAGGGATAACAGATACGCAGTATTTT
CDR3: CASSVDGGGGITDTQYF

D: TRBD1
length: 14
size: few
V: TRBV25-1
J: TRBJ2-2
DNA: TGTGCCAGCAGCACAGGGGAAGTATCCGGGGAGCTGTTTTTT
CDR3: CASSTGEVSGELFF

D: TRBD1
length: 16
size: once
V: TRBV11-3
J: TRBJ1-3
DNA: TGTGCCAGCAGCTTATCCACAGGGGGAACCGGAAACACCATATATTTT
CDR3: CASSLSTGGTGNTIYF

D: NA
length: 15
size: NA
V: TRBV19
J: TRBJ2-3
DNA: TGTGCCAGTAGTATTGAGCCCTTTAGCACAGATACGCAGTATTTT
CDR3: CASSIEPFSTDTQYF

D: TRBD2
length: 16
size: NA
V: TRBV5-1
J: TRBJ2-1
DNA: TGCGCCAGCAGCGCCGAACTAGCGGGAGCTGACAATGAGCAGTTCTTC
CDR3: CASSAELAGADNEQFF

D: TRBD1
length: 14
size: NA
V: TRBV7-9
J: TRBJ1-1
DNA: TGTGCCAGCAGCGGCGAACAGGGGGGGACTGAAGCTTTCTTT
CDR3: CASSGEQGGTEAFF

D: NA
length: 11
size: NA
V: TRBV19
J: TRBJ1-5
DNA: TGTGCCAGTGGTATATCGGGGCCCCAGCATTTT
CDR3: CASGISGPQHF